The 7 T cell receptor beta chains presented below share a single source sample, sequenced in a study of early T cells in non-severe SARS-CoV-2 infection. One entry per CDR3 protein results from TCRdb running MiXCR on the 5' RACE reads. The repertoire holds fewer than 40,000 distinct CDR3 sequences, roughly 6.3% seen once, with under 7.5% in the top ten. Sample: whole blood. The receptors were sampled from an adult who was a healthcare worker with PCR-confirmed SARS-CoV-2 infection or an uninfected control (not recorded which).

This clonotype has more than one count but fewer than ten. The chain couples TRBV9 to TRBJ2-6; D unclear. Germline lookup yields CDR1 SGDLS and CDR2 YYNGEE. Trimming shortened V by 0 bases and J by 1 base, and 2 bases separated the two germline ends. CDR3 size: 14 residues. As DNA, the CDR3 is TGTGCCAGCAGCGTAGCATCTGGGGCCAACGTCCTGACTTTC. Amino acids: CASSVASGANVLTF.

This clonotype has a count of ten or more. The chain is built from TRBV6-2 or TRBV6-3 and TRBJ1-3; D is uncertain. The germline V and J ends were trimmed by 8 bases and 3 bases, with 14 bases remaining between them. Germline CDR1 is MNHEY and CDR2 is SVGEGT. CDR3 length: 14 amino acids. The DNA for the CDR3 is TGTGCCAGCGGTAATCTTCGTCATGGAAACACCATATATTTT. It translates to CASGNLRHGNTIYF.

This clonotype was counted at least ten times. The chain is built from TRBV24-1 and TRBJ2-1; D might be TRBD2 (6 bases). Trimming removed 3 bases from V and 7 bases from J, with 9 bases in between. Germline values: CDR1 KGHDR, CDR2 SFDVKD. The length of the CDR3 is 13 residues. DNA for the CDR3: TGTGCCACCAGTGATCCCGGGGGAAATGAGCAGTTCTTC. Protein: CATSDPGGNEQFF.

In this sample, this clonotype turned up once. J is TRBJ1-1 and V is TRBV30; D is unclear. V was shortened by 3 bases and J by 5 bases, with 16 bases between the two germline ends. The CDR3 runs to 14 residues. Germline assignment: CDR1 GTSNPN and CDR2 SVGIG (reference sequence). The CDR3 loop is CAWRDPAPRTEAFF. The CDR3 nucleotides read TGTGCCTGGAGAGACCCCGCCCCGCGAACTGAAGCTTTCTTT.

This clonotype was found many times. The CDR3 here is CASSFQSSYNEQFF. DNA for the CDR3: TGTGCCAGCAGCTTCCAAAGCTCCTACAATGAGCAGTTCTTC. This chain uses TRBV11-1 with TRBJ2-1; D unresolved. Germline CDR1 and CDR2: SGHAT and FQDESV (reference sequence). V shed 3 bases and J shed 0 bases, with 6 bases lying between them. The CDR3 is 14 amino acids. Based on the CDR3 plus reference TRBV11-1 and TRBJ2-1, the full variable domain is EAEVAQSPRYKITEKSQAVAFWCDPISGHATLYWYRQILGQGPELLVQFQDESVVDDSQLPKDRFSAERLKGVDSTLKIQPAELGDSAMYLCASSFQSSYNEQFFGPGTRLTVL.

At least ten counts were recorded for this clonotype. The chain recombines TRBV5-1 with TRBJ1-1, with 8 bases lining up with TRBD1. J was trimmed by 2 bases and V by 3 bases; bases with no gene match: 3. CDR3 length: 14 residues. From germline, CDR1 is SGHRS and CDR2 YFSETQ. CDR3 coding DNA: TGCGCCAGCAGCTCGACAGGGGCTAACACTGAAGCTTTCTTT. It codes for CASSSTGANTEAFF.

In its sample, this clonotype was seen a few times. The gene calls are TRBV20-1 and TRBJ1-1, with D perhaps matching TRBD1 (6 bases). CDR1 DFQATT and CDR2 SNEGSKA come from the germline V gene (reference sequence). Trimming pared 4 bases from V and 3 bases from J, leaving 12 bases between. The CDR3 is 13 amino acids. CDR3 in amino acids: CSATPGQYTEAFF. The CDR3 DNA follows: TGCAGTGCTACTCCCGGACAGTACACTGAAGCTTTCTTT.